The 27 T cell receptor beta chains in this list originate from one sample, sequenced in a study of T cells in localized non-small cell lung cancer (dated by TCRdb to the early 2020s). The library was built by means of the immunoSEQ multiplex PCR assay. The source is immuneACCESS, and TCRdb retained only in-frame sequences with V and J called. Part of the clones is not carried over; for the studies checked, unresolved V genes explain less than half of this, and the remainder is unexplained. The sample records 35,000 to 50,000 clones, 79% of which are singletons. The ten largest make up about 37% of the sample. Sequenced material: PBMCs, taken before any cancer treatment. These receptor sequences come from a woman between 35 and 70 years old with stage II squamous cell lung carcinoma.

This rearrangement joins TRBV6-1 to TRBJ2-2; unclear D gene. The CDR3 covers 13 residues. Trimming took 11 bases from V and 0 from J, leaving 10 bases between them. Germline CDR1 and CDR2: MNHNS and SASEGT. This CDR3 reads CAGKAPNTGELFF. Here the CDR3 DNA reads TGTGCCGGGAAAGCCCCGAACACCGGGGAGCTGTTTTTT.

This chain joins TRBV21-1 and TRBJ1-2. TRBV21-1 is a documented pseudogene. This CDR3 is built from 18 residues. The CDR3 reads CASSTPEARRAQGYGYTF. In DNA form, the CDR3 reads TGTGCCAGCAGCACGCCGGAAGCCCGTAGGGCCCAAGGCTATGGCTACACCTTC.

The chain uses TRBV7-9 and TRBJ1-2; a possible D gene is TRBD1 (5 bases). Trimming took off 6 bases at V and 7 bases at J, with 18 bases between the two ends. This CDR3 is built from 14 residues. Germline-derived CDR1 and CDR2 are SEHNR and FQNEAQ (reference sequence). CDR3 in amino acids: CASRTSGGITGYTF. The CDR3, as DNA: TGTGCCAGCAGAACGTCGGGGGGTATCACTGGCTACACCTTC.

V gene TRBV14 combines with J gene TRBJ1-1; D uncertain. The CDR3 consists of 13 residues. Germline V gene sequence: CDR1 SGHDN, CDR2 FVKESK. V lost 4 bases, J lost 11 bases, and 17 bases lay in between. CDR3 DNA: TGTGCCAGCAGCCCCTCCGGGGTCGCGTGGGCTTTCTTT. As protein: CASSPSGVAWAFF. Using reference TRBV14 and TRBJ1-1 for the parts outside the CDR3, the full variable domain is EAGVTQFPSHSVIEKGQTVTLRCDPISGHDNLYWYRRVMGKEIKFLLHFVKESKQDESGMPNNRFLAERTGGTYSTLKVQPAELEDSGVYFCASSPSGVAWAFFGQGTRLTVV.

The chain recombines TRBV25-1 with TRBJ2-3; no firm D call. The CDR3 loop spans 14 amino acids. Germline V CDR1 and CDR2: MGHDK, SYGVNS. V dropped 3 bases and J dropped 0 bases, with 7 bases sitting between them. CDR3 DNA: TGTGCCAGCAGTGATACAAGTAGCACAGATACGCAGTATTTT. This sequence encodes CASSDTSSTDTQYF.

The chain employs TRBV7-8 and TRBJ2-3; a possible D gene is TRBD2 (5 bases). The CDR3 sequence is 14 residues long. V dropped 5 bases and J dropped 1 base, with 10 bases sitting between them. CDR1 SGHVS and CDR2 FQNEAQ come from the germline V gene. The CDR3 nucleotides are TGTGCCAGCAGCCACGGACTCCGCACAGATACGCAGTATTTT. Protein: CASSHGLRTDTQYF.

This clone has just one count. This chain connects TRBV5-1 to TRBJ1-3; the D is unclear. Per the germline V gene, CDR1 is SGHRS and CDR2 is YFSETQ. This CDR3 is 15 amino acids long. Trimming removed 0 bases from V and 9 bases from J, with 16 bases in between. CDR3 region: CASSLDPSLETTIYF. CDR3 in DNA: TGCGCCAGCAGCTTGGATCCATCGTTGGAAACCACCATATATTTT.

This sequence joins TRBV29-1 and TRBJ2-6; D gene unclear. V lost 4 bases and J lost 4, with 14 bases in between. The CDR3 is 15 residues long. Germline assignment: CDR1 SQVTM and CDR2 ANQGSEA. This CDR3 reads CSVGSARSGANVLTF. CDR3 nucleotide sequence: TGCAGCGTTGGGTCGGCGAGGTCCGGGGCCAACGTCCTGACTTTC.

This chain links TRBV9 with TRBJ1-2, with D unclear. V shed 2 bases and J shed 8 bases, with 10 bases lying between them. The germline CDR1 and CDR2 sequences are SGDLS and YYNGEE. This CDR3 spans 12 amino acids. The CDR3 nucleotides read TGTGCCAGCAGCGTCGATGTGGGGGGCTACACCTTC. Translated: CASSVDVGGYTF.

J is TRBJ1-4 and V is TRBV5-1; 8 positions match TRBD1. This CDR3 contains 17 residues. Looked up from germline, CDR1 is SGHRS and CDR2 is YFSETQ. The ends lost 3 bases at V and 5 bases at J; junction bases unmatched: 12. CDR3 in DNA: TGCGCCAGCAGCTCCCTTAACGGCCAGGGGGCCAATGAAAAACTGTTTTTT. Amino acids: CASSSLNGQGANEKLFF.

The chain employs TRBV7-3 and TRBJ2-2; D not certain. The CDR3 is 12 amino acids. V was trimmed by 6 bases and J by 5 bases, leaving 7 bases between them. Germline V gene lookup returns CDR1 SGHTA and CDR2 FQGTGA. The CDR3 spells CASRTYTGELFF. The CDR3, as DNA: TGTGCCAGCAGGACCTATACCGGGGAGCTGTTTTTT.

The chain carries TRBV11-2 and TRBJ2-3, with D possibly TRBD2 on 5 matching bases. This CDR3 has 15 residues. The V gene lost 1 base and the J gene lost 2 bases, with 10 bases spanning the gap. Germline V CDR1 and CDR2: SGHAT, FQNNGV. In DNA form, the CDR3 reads TGTGCCAGCAGCTTAGCATTCGACTACACAGATACGCAGTATTTT. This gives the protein CASSLAFDYTDTQYF.

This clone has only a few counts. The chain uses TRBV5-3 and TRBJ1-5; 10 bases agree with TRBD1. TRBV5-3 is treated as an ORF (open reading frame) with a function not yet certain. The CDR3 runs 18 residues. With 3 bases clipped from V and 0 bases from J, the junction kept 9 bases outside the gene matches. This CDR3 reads CARSSRDRGKYSNQPQHF. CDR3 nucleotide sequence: TGTGCCAGAAGCTCCCGGGACAGGGGCAAATATAGCAATCAGCCCCAGCATTTT.

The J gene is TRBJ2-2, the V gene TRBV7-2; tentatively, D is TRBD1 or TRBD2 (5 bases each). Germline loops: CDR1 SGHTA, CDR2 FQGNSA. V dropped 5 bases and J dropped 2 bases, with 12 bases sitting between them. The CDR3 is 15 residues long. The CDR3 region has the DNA TGTGCCAGCAGCCCCGTGGGGGTAAACACCGGGGAGCTGTTTTTT. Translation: CASSPVGVNTGELFF.

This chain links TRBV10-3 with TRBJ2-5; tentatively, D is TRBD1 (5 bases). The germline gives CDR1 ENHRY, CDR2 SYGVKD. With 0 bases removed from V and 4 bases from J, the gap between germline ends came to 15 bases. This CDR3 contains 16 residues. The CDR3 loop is CAISESNLQGRETQYF. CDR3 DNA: TGTGCCATCAGTGAGTCGAATCTGCAGGGCCGAGAGACCCAGTACTTC.

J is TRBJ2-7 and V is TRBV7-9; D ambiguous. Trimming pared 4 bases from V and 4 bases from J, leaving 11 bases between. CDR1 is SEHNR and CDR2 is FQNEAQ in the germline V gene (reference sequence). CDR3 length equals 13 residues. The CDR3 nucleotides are TGTGCCAGCAGCTCACCGTTCCTTTACGAGCAGTACTTC. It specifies CASSSPFLYEQYF.

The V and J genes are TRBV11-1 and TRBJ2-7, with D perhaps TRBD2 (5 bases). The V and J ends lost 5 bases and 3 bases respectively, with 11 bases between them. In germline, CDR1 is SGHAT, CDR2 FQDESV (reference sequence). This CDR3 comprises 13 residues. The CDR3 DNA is TGTGCCAGCAGCCGAGGGATGAACTACGAGCAGTACTTC. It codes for CASSRGMNYEQYF.

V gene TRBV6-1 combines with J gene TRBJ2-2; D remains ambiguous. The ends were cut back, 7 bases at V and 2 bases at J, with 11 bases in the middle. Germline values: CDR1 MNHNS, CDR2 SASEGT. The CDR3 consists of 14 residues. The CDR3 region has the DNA TGTGCCAGCACTACTTCGACCAACACCGGGGAGCTGTTTTTT. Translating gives CASTTSTNTGELFF.

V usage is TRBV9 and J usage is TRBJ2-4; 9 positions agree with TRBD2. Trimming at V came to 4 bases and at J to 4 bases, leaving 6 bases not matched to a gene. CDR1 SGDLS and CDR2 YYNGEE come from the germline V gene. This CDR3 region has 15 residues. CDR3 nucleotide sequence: TGTGCCAGCAGCCCAACTAGCGGGTGGAAAAACATTCAGTACTTC. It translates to CASSPTSGWKNIQYF.

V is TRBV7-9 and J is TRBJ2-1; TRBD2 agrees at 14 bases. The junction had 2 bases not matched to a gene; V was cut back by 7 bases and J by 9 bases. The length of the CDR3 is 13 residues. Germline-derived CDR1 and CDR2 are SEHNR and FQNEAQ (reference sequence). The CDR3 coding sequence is TGTGCCAGCACGGGACTAGCGGGAGTTGAGCAGTTCTTC. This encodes CASTGLAGVEQFF. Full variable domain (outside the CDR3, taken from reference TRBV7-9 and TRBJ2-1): DTGVSQNPRHKITKRGQNVTFRCDPISEHNRLYWYRQTLGQGPEFLTYFQNEAQLEKSRLLSDRFSAERPKGSFSTLEIQRTEQGDSAMYLCASTGLAGVEQFFGPGTRLTVL.

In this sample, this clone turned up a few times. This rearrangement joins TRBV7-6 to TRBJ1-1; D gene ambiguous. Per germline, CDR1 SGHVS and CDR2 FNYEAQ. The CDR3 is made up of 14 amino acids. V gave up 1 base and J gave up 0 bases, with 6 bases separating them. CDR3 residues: CASSLGQMNTEAFF. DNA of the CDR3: TGTGCCAGCAGCTTAGGCCAGATGAACACTGAAGCTTTCTTT.

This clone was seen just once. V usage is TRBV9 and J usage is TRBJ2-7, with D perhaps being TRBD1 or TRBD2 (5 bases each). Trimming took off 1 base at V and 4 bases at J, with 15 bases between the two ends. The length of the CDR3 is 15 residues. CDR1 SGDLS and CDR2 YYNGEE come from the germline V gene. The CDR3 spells CASSVSPGATYEQYF. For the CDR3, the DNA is TGTGCCAGCAGCGTAAGTCCCGGGGCCACGTACGAGCAGTACTTC.

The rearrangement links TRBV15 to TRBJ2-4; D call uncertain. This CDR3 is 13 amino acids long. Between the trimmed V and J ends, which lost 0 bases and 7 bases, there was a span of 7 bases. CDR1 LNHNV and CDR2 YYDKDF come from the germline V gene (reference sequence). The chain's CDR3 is CATSRDGRNIQYF. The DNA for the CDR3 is TGTGCCACCAGCAGAGATGGTAGGAACATTCAGTACTTC.

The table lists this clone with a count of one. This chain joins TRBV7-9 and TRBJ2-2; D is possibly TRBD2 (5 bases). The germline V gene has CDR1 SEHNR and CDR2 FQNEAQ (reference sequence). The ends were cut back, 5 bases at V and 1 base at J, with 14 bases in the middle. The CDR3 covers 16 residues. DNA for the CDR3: TGTGCCAGCAGCCCCTCCGGGAATTTGAACACCGGGGAGCTGTTTTTT. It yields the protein CASSPSGNLNTGELFF. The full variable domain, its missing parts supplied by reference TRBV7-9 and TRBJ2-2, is DTGVSQNPRHKITKRGQNVTFRCDPISEHNRLYWYRQTLGQGPEFLTYFQNEAQLEKSRLLSDRFSAERPKGSFSTLEIQRTEQGDSAMYLCASSPSGNLNTGELFFGEGSRLTVL.

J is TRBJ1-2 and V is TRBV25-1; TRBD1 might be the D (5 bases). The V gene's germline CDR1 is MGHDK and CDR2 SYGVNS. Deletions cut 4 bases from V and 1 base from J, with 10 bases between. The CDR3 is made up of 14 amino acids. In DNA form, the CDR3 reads TGTGCCAGCAGTGCGCAGACAGATAACTATGGCTACACCTTC. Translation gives CASSAQTDNYGYTF.

The CDR3 sequence: CASSPRGQGEYEQYV. The CDR3 nucleotides are TGTGCCAGCAGTCCCAGGGGACAGGGGGAGTACGAGCAGTACGTC. This chain joins TRBV27 and TRBJ2-7; 11 bases map to TRBD1. Germline CDR1 reads MNHEY; CDR2 reads SMNVEV (reference sequence). The CDR3 length is 15 residues. Trimming cost V 5 bases and J 4 bases; bases outside gene matches: 7.

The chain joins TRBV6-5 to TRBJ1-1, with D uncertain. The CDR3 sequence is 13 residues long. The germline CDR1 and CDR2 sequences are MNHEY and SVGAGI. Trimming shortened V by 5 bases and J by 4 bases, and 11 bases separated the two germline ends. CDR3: CASSLPPSTEAFF. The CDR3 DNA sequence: TGTGCCAGCAGTCTCCCCCCGAGCACTGAAGCTTTCTTT.